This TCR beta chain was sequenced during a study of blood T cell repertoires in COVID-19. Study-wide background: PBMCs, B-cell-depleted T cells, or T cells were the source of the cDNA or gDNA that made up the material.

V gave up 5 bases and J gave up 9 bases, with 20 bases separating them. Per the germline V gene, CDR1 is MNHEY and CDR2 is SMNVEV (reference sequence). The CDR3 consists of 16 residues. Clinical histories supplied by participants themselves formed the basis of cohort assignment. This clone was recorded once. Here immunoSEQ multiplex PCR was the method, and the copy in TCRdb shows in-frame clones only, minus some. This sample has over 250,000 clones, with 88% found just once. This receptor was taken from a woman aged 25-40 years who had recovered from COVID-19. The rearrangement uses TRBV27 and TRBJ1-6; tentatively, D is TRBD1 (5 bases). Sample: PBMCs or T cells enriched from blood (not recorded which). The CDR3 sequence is CASSPGTPPLGSPLHF. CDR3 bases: TGTGCCAGCAGTCCCGGGACTCCCCCACTCGGTTCACCCCTCCACTTT.